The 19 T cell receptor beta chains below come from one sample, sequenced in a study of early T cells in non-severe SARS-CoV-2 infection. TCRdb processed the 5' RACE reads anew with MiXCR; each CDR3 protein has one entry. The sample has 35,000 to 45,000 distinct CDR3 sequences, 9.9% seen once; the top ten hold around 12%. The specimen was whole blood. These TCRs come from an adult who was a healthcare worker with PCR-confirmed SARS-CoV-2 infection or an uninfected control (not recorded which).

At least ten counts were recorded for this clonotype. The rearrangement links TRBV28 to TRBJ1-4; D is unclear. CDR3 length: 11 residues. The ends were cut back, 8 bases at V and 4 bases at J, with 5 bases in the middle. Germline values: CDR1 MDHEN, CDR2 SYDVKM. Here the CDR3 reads CASLHNEKLFF. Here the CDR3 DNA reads TGTGCCAGCCTACATAATGAAAAACTGTTTTTT. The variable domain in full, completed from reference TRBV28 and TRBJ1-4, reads DVKVTQSSRYLVKRTGEKVFLECVQDMDHENMFWYRQDPGLGLRLIYFSYDVKMKEKGDIPEGYSVSREKKERFSLILESASTNQTSMYLCASLHNEKLFFGSGTQLSVL.

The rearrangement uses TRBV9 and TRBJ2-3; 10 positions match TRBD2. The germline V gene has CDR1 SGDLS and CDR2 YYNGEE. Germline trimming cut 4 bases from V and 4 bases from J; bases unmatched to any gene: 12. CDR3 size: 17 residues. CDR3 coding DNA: TGTGCCAGCAGCAACAGTTATAGCGGGGGGCGGCCAGATACGCAGTATTTT. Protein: CASSNSYSGGRPDTQYF. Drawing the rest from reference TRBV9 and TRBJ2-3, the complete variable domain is DSGVTQTPKHLITATGQRVTLRCSPRSGDLSVYWYQQSLDQGLQFLIQYYNGEERAKGNILERFSAQQFPDLHSELNLSSLELGDSALYFCASSNSYSGGRPDTQYFGPGTRLTVL.

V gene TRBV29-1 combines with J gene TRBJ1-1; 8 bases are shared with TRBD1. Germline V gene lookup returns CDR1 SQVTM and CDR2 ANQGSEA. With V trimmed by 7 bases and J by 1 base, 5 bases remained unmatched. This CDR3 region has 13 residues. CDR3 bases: TGCAGCGGCGTACAGGGGGAGAACACTGAAGCTTTCTTT. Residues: CSGVQGENTEAFF.

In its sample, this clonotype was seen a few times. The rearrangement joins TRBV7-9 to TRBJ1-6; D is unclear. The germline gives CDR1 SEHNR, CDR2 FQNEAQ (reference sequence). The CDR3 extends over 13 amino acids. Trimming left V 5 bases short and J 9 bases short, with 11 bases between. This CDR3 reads CASSPLYRSPLHF. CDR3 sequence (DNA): TGTGCCAGCAGCCCACTTTACCGTTCACCCCTCCACTTT. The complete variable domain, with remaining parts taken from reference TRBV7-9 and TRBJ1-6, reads DTGVSQNPRHKITKRGQNVTFRCDPISEHNRLYWYRQTLGQGPEFLTYFQNEAQLEKSRLLSDRFSAERPKGSFSTLEIQRTEQGDSAMYLCASSPLYRSPLHFGNGTRLTVT.

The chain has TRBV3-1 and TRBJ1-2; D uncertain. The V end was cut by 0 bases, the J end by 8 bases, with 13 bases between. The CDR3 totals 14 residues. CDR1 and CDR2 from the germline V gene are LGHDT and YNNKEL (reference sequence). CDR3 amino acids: CASSQDVLVGGYTF. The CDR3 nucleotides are TGTGCCAGCAGCCAAGATGTCTTGGTTGGGGGCTACACCTTC. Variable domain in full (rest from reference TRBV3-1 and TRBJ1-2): DTAVSQTPKYLVTQMGNDKSIKCEQNLGHDTMYWYKQDSKKFLKIMFSYNNKELIINETVPNRFSPKSPDKAHLNLHINSLELGDSAVYFCASSQDVLVGGYTFGSGTRLTVV.

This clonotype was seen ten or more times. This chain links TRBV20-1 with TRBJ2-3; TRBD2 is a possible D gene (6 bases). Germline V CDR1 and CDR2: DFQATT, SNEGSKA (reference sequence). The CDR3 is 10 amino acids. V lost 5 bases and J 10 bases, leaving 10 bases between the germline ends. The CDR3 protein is CSAGDSAQYF. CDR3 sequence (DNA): TGCAGTGCTGGGGACTCGGCGCAGTATTTT.

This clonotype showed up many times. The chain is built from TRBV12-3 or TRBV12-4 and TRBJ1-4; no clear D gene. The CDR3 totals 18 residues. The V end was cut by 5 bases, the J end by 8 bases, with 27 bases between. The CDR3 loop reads CASSLLTNRALGNEKLFF. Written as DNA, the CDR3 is TGTGCCAGCAGTCTTTTGACCAACCGGGCGCTCGGGAACGAAAAACTGTTTTTT.

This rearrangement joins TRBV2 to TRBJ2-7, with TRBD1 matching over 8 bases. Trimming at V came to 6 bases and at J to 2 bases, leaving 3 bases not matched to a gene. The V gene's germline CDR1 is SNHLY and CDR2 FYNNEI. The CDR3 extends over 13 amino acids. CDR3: CASSATGAYEQYF. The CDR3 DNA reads TGTGCCAGCAGCGCGACAGGGGCCTACGAGCAGTACTTC.

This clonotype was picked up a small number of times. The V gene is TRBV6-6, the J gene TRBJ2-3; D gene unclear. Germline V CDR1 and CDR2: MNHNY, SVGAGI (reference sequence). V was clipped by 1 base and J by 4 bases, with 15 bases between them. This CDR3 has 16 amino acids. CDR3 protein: CASSYFRQTAPDTQYF. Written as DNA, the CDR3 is TGTGCCAGCAGTTACTTCAGACAAACTGCCCCAGATACGCAGTATTTT.

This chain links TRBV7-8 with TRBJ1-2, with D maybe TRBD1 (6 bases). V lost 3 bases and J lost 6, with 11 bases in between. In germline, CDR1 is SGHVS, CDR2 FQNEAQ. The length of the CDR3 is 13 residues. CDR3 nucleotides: TGTGCCAGCAGCTTTCGGCAGGGGAATGGCTACACCTTC. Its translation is CASSFRQGNGYTF.

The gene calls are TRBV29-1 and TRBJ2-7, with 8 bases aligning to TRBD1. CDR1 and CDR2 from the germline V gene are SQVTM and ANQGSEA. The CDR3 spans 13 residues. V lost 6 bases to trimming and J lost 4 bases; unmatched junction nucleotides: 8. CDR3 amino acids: CSVLPTGAYEQYF. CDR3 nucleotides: TGCAGCGTCCTCCCGACAGGGGCTTACGAGCAGTACTTC.

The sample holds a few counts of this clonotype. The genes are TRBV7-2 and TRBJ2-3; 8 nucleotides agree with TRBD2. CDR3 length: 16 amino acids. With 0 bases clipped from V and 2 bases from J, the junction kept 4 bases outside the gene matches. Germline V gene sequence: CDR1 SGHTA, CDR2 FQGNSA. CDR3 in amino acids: CASSLAFGGATDTQYF. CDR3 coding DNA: TGTGCCAGCAGCTTAGCATTCGGGGGGGCCACAGATACGCAGTATTTT.

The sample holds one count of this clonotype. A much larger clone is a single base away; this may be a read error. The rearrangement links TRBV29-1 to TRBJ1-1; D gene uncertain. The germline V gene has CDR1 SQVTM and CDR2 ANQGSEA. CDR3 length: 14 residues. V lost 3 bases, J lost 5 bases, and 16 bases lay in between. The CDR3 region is CSVELRVTETEAFF. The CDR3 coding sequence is TGCAGCGTTGAGTTACGGGTGACTGAGACTGAAGCTTTCTTT.

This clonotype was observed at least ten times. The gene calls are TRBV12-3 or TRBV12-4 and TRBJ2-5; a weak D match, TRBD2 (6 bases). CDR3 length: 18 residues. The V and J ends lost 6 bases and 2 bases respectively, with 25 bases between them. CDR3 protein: CASSLTRGRGRRQETQYF. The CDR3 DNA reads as TGTGCCAGCAGCCTTACGCGGGGCCGGGGTCGGCGGCAAGAGACCCAGTACTTC.

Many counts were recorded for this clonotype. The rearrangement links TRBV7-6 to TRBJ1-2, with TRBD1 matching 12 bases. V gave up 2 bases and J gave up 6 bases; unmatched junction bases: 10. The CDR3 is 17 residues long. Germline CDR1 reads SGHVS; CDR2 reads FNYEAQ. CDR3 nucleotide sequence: TGTGCCAGCAGCTTAAGACTCGGGACAGGGGGCACGGATGGCTACACCTTC. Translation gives CASSLRLGTGGTDGYTF.

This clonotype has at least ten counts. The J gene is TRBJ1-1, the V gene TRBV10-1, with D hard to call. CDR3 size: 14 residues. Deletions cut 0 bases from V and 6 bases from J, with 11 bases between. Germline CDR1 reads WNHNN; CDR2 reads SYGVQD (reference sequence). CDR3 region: CASSESYGKAEAFF. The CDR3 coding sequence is TGCGCCAGCAGTGAGTCCTATGGGAAGGCTGAAGCTTTCTTT.

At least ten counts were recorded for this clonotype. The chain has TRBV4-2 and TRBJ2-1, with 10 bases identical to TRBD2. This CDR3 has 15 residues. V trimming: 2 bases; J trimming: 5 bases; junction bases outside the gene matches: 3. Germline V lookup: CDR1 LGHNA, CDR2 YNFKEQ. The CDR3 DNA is TGTGCCAGCAGCCAAAGCGGGGGGGTCAACAATGAGCAGTTCTTC. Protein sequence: CASSQSGGVNNEQFF.

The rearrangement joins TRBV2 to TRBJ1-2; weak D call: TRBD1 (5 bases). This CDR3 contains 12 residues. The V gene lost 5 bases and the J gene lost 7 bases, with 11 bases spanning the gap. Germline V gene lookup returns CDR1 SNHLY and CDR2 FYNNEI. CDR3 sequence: CASSRTTLGYTF. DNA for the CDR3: TGTGCCAGCAGTCGGACAACCCTTGGCTACACCTTC.

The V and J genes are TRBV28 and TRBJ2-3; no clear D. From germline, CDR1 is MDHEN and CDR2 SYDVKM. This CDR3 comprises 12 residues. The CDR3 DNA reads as TGTGCTACTCAGGAGAGCACAGATACGCAGTATTTT. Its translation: CATQESTDTQYF.